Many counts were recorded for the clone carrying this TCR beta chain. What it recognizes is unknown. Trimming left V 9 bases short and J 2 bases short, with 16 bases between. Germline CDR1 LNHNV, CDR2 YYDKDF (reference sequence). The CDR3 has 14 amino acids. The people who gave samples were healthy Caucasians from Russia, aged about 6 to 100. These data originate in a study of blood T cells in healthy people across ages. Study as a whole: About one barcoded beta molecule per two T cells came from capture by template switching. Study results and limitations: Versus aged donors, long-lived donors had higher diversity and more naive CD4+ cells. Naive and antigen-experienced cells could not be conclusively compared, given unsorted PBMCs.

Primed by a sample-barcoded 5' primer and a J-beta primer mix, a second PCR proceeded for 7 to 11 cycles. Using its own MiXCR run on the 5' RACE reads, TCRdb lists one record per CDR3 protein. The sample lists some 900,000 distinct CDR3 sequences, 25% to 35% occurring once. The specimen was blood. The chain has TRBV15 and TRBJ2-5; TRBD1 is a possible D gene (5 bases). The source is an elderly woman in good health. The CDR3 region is CATVNTGAQETQYF. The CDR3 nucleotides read TGTGCCACAGTTAACACAGGAGCTCAAGAGACCCAGTACTTC.